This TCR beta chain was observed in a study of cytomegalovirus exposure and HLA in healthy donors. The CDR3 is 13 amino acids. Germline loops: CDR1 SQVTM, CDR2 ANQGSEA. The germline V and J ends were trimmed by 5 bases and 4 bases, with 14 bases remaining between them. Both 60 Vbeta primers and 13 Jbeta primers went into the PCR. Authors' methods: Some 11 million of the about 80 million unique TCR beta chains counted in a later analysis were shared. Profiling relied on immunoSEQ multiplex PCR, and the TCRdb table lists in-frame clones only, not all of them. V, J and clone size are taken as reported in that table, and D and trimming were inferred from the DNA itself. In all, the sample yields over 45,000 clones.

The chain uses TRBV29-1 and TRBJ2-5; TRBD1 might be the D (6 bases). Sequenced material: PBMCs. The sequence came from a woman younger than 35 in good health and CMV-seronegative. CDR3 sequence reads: CSVLTGSGETQYF. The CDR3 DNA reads TGCAGCGTTTTAACAGGGTCGGGAGAGACCCAGTACTTC.